These 27 T cell receptor beta chains originate from one sample sequenced in a study of monozygotic twins with inflammatory bowel disease. TCRdb reprocessed the 5' RACE reads, keeping one entry per CDR3 protein, no DNA. Its table records more than 300,000 distinct CDR3 sequences. What was sequenced was blood. The receptors originated from a human donor with ulcerative colitis or Crohn's disease, or a healthy co-twin of an affected twin (not recorded which).

The V and J genes are TRBV9 and TRBJ1-2. This CDR3 has 14 amino acids. Germline-derived CDR1 and CDR2 are SGDLS and YYNGEE. CDR3 protein: CASSPSYPNYGYTF.

J is TRBJ1-5 and V is TRBV6-5; without DNA, the TCRdb call of TRBD1 cannot be checked. The V gene's germline CDR1 is MNHEY and CDR2 SVGAGI. The length of the CDR3 is 14 residues. CDR3 residues: CASSFRVGNQPQHF.

The chain is built from TRBV7-2 and TRBJ1-3. Looked up from germline, CDR1 is SGHTA and CDR2 is FQGNSA. There are 11 residues in the CDR3. The CDR3 is CASSPLGTIYF.

The chain is built from TRBV27 and TRBJ2-7. The germline CDR1 and CDR2 sequences are MNHEY and SMNVEV (reference sequence). This CDR3 region has 13 residues. This CDR3 reads CASSFAAWGEQYF.

The chain links TRBV29-1 to TRBJ2-7. This CDR3 spans 12 amino acids. Germline CDR1 and CDR2: SQVTM and ANQGSEA. The CDR3 loop is CSGGEPSYEQYF.

The genes are TRBV20-1 and TRBJ2-3; TCRdb calls TRBD1, which cannot be checked without DNA. The CDR3 loop spans 15 amino acids. Germline V gene sequence: CDR1 DFQATT, CDR2 SNEGSKA (reference sequence). The CDR3 loop reads CSATPGGGYTDTQYF.

The V call is TRBV12-3 or TRBV12-4, the J call TRBJ1-3. This CDR3 spans 18 amino acids. Here the CDR3 reads CASSFIGWISKPGNTIYF.

The CDR3 loop is CASSFQGSEQYF. The rearrangement links TRBV28 to TRBJ2-7; the TCRdb call, TRBD1, lacks DNA for checking. Germline CDR1 MDHEN, CDR2 SYDVKM. The CDR3 contains 12 residues.

This sequence joins TRBV5-1 and TRBJ1-6. The CDR3 totals 18 residues. Germline loops: CDR1 SGHRS, CDR2 YFSETQ. CDR3 residues: CASRLKGSESSYNSPLHF.

The rearrangement joins TRBV11-3 to TRBJ2-1. The CDR3 sequence is 16 residues long. The germline V gene encodes CDR1 SGHNT and CDR2 YENEEA. This CDR3 is CASSRMSGSLEDEQFF.

This chain joins TRBV4-3 and TRBJ2-2; no DNA is available, so the TRBD1 call from TCRdb remains unchecked. The CDR3 is 17 amino acids. The germline gives CDR1 LGHNA, CDR2 YSLEER. CDR3 loop: CASSQVDRVRLTGELFF.

This chain links TRBV4-3 with TRBJ1-4; no DNA is available, so the TRBD1 call from TCRdb remains unchecked. The CDR3 consists of 15 residues. Germline lookup yields CDR1 LGHNA and CDR2 YSLEER. This CDR3 is CASSRNSGQAEKLFF.

The chain recombines TRBV20-1 with TRBJ2-7; absent DNA, TCRdb's TRBD2 call cannot be checked. This CDR3 contains 15 residues. From germline, CDR1 is DFQATT and CDR2 SNEGSKA (reference sequence). The CDR3 spells CSAPPSRRNTYEQYF.

The rearrangement links TRBV5-4 to TRBJ2-5; there is no DNA to check the TCRdb D call of TRBD1. CDR1 is SGHNT and CDR2 is YYREEE in the germline V gene (reference sequence). The CDR3 has 15 amino acids. This CDR3 reads CASSLVGGLQETQYF.

The J gene is TRBJ2-1, the V gene TRBV5-1; TCRdb returns TRBD1, unconfirmable since there is no DNA. This CDR3 is built from 17 residues. Germline lookup yields CDR1 SGHRS and CDR2 YFSETQ. This CDR3 reads CASSPVVTSLTYNEQFF.

This rearrangement joins TRBV20-1 to TRBJ2-2; TCRdb selects TRBD2, and the lack of DNA leaves this call unchecked. CDR3 size: 14 residues. Germline loops: CDR1 DFQATT, CDR2 SNEGSKA (reference sequence). This CDR3 is CSARGHESGGELFF.

The chain recombines TRBV19 with TRBJ2-1; TCRdb proposes TRBD1, but this gene call is untestable without DNA. There are 15 residues in the CDR3. Germline-derived CDR1 and CDR2 are LNHDA and SQIVND (reference sequence). CDR3 region: CASRPLSGALNEQFF.

The chain has TRBV5-1 and TRBJ2-7; the TCRdb call, TRBD1, lacks DNA for checking. The CDR3 contains 13 residues. Germline V CDR1 and CDR2: SGHRS, YFSETQ. CDR3 loop: CASSSGGRYEQYF. The whole variable domain, remainder taken from reference TRBV5-1 and TRBJ2-7, is KAGVTQTPRYLIKTRGQQVTLSCSPISGHRSVSWYQQTPGQGLQFLFEYFSETQRNKGNFPGRFSGRQFSNSRSEMNVSTLELGDSALYLCASSSGGRYEQYFGPGTRLTVT.

This sequence joins TRBV5-1 and TRBJ2-7; TCRdb selects TRBD1, and the lack of DNA leaves this call unchecked. Germline V gene lookup returns CDR1 SGHRS and CDR2 YFSETQ. There are 15 residues in the CDR3. The CDR3 is CASSWGQRSDYEQYF.

The rearrangement links TRBV6-6 to TRBJ2-7; the TCRdb call, TRBD1, lacks DNA for checking. Germline values: CDR1 MNHNY, CDR2 SVGAGI (reference sequence). The CDR3 extends over 12 amino acids. The CDR3 loop reads CATRQGSYEQYF.

The CDR3 here is CASSLTSARGGELFF. This chain uses TRBV7-3 with TRBJ2-2; as DNA is missing, the TRBD1 call by TCRdb cannot be tested. The CDR3 runs 15 residues. The germline V gene encodes CDR1 SGHTA and CDR2 FQGTGA.

This chain joins TRBV5-1 and TRBJ1-2. CDR1 and CDR2 from the germline V gene are SGHRS and YFSETQ. The CDR3 contains 13 residues. CDR3 loop: CASSLDSDYGYTF.

The chain links TRBV6-6 to TRBJ2-7. Germline V gene sequence: CDR1 MNHNY, CDR2 SVGAGI (reference sequence). The CDR3 has 12 amino acids. The CDR3 is CASSYSDYEQYF.

The rearrangement uses TRBV6-5 and TRBJ2-3. CDR3 length: 14 residues. Per germline, CDR1 MNHEY and CDR2 SVGAGI. The chain's CDR3 is CASSYGHGTDTQYF.

The J gene is TRBJ1-5, the V gene TRBV12-3 or TRBV12-4; TCRdb's D call of TRBD1 is untestable without DNA. This CDR3 is 15 amino acids long. The CDR3 spells CASSSRGTGNQPQHF.

The chain is built from TRBV7-3 and TRBJ2-2; there is no DNA to check the TCRdb D call of TRBD2. Germline loops: CDR1 SGHTA, CDR2 FQGTGA. The CDR3 loop spans 16 amino acids. The CDR3: CASSLTGTSNTGELFF.

The chain links TRBV5-6 to TRBJ1-4; TCRdb outputs TRBD1, but without DNA this stays unchecked. The CDR3 runs to 16 residues. Germline lookup yields CDR1 SGHDT and CDR2 YYEEEE. CDR3 sequence reads: CASSFTPKDRNEKLFF.